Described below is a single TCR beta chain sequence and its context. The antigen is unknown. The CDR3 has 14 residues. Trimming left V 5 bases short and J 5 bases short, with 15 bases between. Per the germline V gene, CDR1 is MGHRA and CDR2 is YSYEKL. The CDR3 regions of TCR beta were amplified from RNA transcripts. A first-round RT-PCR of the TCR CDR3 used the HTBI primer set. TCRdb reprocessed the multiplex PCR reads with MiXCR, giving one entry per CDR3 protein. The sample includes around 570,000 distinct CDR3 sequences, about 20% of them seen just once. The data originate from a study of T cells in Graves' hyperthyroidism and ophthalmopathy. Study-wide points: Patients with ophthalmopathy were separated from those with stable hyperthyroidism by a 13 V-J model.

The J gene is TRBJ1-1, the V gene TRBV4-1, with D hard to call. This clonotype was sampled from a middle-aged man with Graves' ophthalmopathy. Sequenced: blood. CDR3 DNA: TGCGCCAGCAGCACTTCCCTTCGGGAGACTGAAGCTTTCTTT. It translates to CASSTSLRETEAFF.